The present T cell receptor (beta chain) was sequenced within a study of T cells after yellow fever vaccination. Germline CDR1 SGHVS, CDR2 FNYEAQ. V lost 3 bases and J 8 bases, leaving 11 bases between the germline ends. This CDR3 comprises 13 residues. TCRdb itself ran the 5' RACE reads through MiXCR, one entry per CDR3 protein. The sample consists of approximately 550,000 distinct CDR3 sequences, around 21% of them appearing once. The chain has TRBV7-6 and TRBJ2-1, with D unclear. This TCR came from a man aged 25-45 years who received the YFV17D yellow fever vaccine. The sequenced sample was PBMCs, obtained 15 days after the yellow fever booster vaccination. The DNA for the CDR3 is TGTGCCAGCAGCTTGGGCGTAGGCGATGAGCAGTTCTTC. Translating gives CASSLGVGDEQFF.